The T cell receptor (beta chain) under discussion was sequenced for a study of technical replicates of blood from a few donors. V lost 0 bases, J lost 7 bases, and 13 bases lay in between. CDR3 length equals 15 residues. The V gene's germline CDR1 is KGHSH and CDR2 LQKENI. Data came from immunoSEQ multiplex PCR; TCRdb stores just in-frame clones and leaves some out. The table records about 13,000 clones, approximately 95% of them present only once. This clonotype was sampled from a human donor in good health. What was sequenced was PBMCs. The gene calls are TRBV18 and TRBJ2-1; the D gene is possibly TRBD2 (6 bases). CDR3 loop: CASSPPGGFGNEQFF. The DNA of the CDR3 is TGTGCCAGCTCACCACCCGGGGGTTTCGGGAATGAGCAGTTCTTC. The complete variable domain, with remaining parts taken from reference TRBV18 and TRBJ2-1, reads NAGVMQNPRHLVRRRGQEARLRCSPMKGHSHVYWYRQLPEEGLKFMVYLQKENIIDESGMPKERFSAEFPKEGPSILRIQQVVRGDSAAYFCASSPPGGFGNEQFFGPGTRLTVL.